These 25 T cell receptor beta chains came from one sample sequenced in a study of T-cell reconstitution after alpha-beta-depleted transplantation in children. This sample's TCRbeta library carried unique molecular identifier barcodes. TCRdb recomputed calls from the PCR reads with MiXCR, one row per CDR3 protein. Here the sample spans under 750,000 distinct CDR3 sequences, about 23% being singletons. The material sequenced was PBMCs, mostly from graft donor cells, taken 360 days after TCRalphabeta/CD19-depleted stem cell transplant. The source of these receptors is a boy in the first two years of life who had a stem cell transplant for acute myeloid leukemia, so the T cells may come from the graft donor.

This clonotype was seen a few times. The chain carries TRBV20-1 and TRBJ2-7, with unresolved D. This CDR3 spans 21 amino acids. Looked up from germline, CDR1 is DFQATT and CDR2 is SNEGSKA (reference sequence). Trimming stripped 0 bases from V and 5 bases from J, with 35 bases between. DNA of the CDR3: TGCAGTGCTAGAGAAGGAAAGTATGGGCAGGTCGTCGTCCTTGCGGTCCACGAGCAGTACTTC. Translated: CSAREGKYGQVVVLAVHEQYF.

This clonotype showed up just a few times. The chain employs TRBV7-6 and TRBJ2-3; 7 positions match TRBD2. CDR1 is SGHVS and CDR2 is FNYEAQ in the germline V gene. The CDR3 totals 14 residues. The V gene end was trimmed by 5 bases and the J gene end by 4 bases; junction bases not matched to a gene: 6. CDR3 nucleotide sequence: TGTGCCAGCAGCCCGGGGGGTGGACCAGATACGCAGTATTTT. Translated: CASSPGGGPDTQYF.

This clonotype was detected a few times. The chain recombines TRBV20-1 with TRBJ2-5; 12 nucleotides align to TRBD1. The CDR3 runs to 12 residues. V was pared by 7 bases and J by 5 bases, with 2 bases of the junction left unmatched. The germline CDR1 and CDR2 sequences are DFQATT and SNEGSKA (reference sequence). The CDR3 region is CSGGTGGETQYF. In nucleotides, the CDR3 is TGCAGTGGGGGGACAGGGGGCGAGACCCAGTACTTC.

This clonotype showed up just a few times. This chain joins TRBV20-1 and TRBJ2-3, with TRBD2 as a possible D gene (7 bases). V lost 6 bases and J 5 bases, leaving 18 bases between the germline ends. This CDR3 comprises 14 residues. Germline V gene sequence: CDR1 DFQATT, CDR2 SNEGSKA (reference sequence). Here the CDR3 DNA reads TGCAGTGCGGCCCGGGGGGCGGGCTTAGATACGCAGTATTTT. The encoded protein is CSAARGAGLDTQYF.

The V gene is TRBV6-1, the J gene TRBJ1-2; no reliable D call. The germline gives CDR1 MNHNS, CDR2 SASEGT. There are 17 residues in the CDR3. The V gene lost 6 bases and the J gene lost 1 base, with 21 bases spanning the gap. CDR3 DNA: TGTGCCAGCAGAATTGGACCCCCCGTGATGAATAACTATGGCTACACCTTC. Translation gives CASRIGPPVMNNYGYTF.

The rearrangement joins TRBV4-1 to TRBJ2-1; 8 positions agree with TRBD2. Trimming took 3 bases from V and 3 from J; bases not matched to a gene: 10. This CDR3 is built from 17 residues. CDR1 is MGHRA and CDR2 is YSYEKL in the germline V gene. CDR3 DNA sequence: TGCGCCAGCAGCCATCCCCGGACGGGGGGGCACTACAATGAGCAGTTCTTC. It specifies CASSHPRTGGHYNEQFF.

V usage is TRBV5-5 and J usage is TRBJ2-5, with D possibly being TRBD1 (5 bases). Germline CDR1 and CDR2: SGHKS and YYEKEE (reference sequence). With 4 bases removed from V and 1 base from J, the gap between germline ends came to 17 bases. The CDR3 is made up of 16 amino acids. In DNA form, the CDR3 reads TGTGCCAGCAGCACACCCCTGGGGCAGGGCCAAGAGACCCAGTACTTC. It codes for CASSTPLGQGQETQYF.

This chain uses TRBV7-6 with TRBJ1-5; D unresolved. Germline lookup yields CDR1 SGHVS and CDR2 FNYEAQ. The CDR3 covers 17 residues. V lost 0 bases to trimming and J lost 1 base, with 13 bases between them. The CDR3 coding sequence is TGTGCCAGCAGCTTAGCTTTAGGTCCTCGGAGCAATCAGCCCCAGCATTTT. Encoded protein: CASSLALGPRSNQPQHF.

This clonotype was seen many times. The CDR3 DNA reads TGTGCCAGCAGCTTAGTGGCGGAATATTATGGCTACACCTTC. Protein: CASSLVAEYYGYTF. The V call is TRBV7-2, the J call TRBJ1-2, with D hard to call. From germline, CDR1 is SGHTA and CDR2 FQGNSA. The CDR3 has 14 amino acids. The V gene lost 1 base and the J gene lost 5 bases, with 11 bases spanning the gap.

The genes are TRBV12-5 and TRBJ2-2; 8 bases fit TRBD2. The V gene end was trimmed by 3 bases and the J gene end by 2 bases; junction bases not matched to a gene: 5. CDR1 LGHNT and CDR2 FRNRAP come from the germline V gene. CDR3 size: 16 residues. The CDR3 DNA reads TGTGCTAGTGGTTTAGGTACTAGCGGTAACACCGGGGAGCTGTTTTTT. Translating gives CASGLGTSGNTGELFF.

This clonotype was counted ten times or more. The chain couples TRBV29-1 to TRBJ2-1; 16 bases agree with TRBD2. Germline V gives CDR1 SQVTM, CDR2 ANQGSEA. This CDR3 is built from 13 residues. Trimming removed 8 bases from V and 12 bases from J; junction bases left unmatched: 7. Here the CDR3 reads CSYGTSGGDAQFF. The CDR3 DNA reads TGCAGCTACGGGACTAGCGGGGGGGATGCGCAGTTCTTC.

This chain connects TRBV11-3 to TRBJ2-5, with D perhaps TRBD2 (5 bases). Germline CDR1 SGHNT, CDR2 YENEEA. This CDR3 is 15 amino acids long. V was trimmed by 1 base and J by 1 base, leaving 10 bases between them. CDR3 in amino acids: CASSLGRGSQETQYF. The CDR3 DNA sequence: TGTGCCAGCAGCTTAGGAAGAGGGAGCCAAGAGACCCAGTACTTC.

There are many counts of this clonotype. The genes are TRBV7-8 and TRBJ2-3; unclear D gene. The CDR3 totals 14 residues. CDR1 is SGHVS and CDR2 is FQNEAQ in the germline V gene. Trimming stripped 3 bases from V and 3 bases from J, with 10 bases between. Here the CDR3 DNA reads TGTGCCAGCAGCTTGGGCACAGCTACAGATACGCAGTATTTT. Its protein is CASSLGTATDTQYF.

The chain has TRBV6-1 and TRBJ1-6, with D unresolved. This CDR3 has 14 residues. V was pared by 6 bases and J by 9 bases, with 15 bases between. The V gene's germline CDR1 is MNHNS and CDR2 SASEGT. CDR3 DNA sequence: TGTGCCAGCAGCTTGGGGTCTTTTCCTTCACCCCTCCACTTT. This codes for CASSLGSFPSPLHF.

The chain combines TRBV7-6 with TRBJ1-5; D ambiguous. V was trimmed by 0 bases and J by 5 bases, leaving 17 bases between them. The CDR3 covers 17 residues. Germline assignment: CDR1 SGHVS and CDR2 FNYEAQ. CDR3 residues: CASSLAPGQASYQPQHF. The CDR3 DNA follows: TGTGCCAGCAGCTTAGCGCCGGGTCAGGCCAGTTATCAGCCCCAGCATTTT.

The chain uses TRBV5-1 and TRBJ2-3; tentative D call: TRBD2 (6 bases). The CDR3 is 16 amino acids. V was pared by 4 bases and J by 5 bases, with 20 bases between. Looked up from germline, CDR1 is SGHRS and CDR2 is YFSETQ. The CDR3 loop reads CASSVKRASWGDTQYF. CDR3 bases: TGCGCCAGCAGCGTGAAGCGGGCCTCCTGGGGAGATACGCAGTATTTT.

This clonotype was counted at least ten times. The chain couples TRBV6-1 to TRBJ2-7; D is perhaps TRBD1 (6 bases). V lost 8 bases and J 0 bases, leaving 11 bases between the germline ends. The CDR3 has 13 amino acids. Per the germline V gene, CDR1 is MNHNS and CDR2 is SASEGT. CDR3 coding DNA: TGTGCCAGCGGAACCAGGGGCTCCTACGAGCAGTACTTC. This sequence encodes CASGTRGSYEQYF.

This clonotype was detected only a few times. The genes are TRBV7-3 and TRBJ2-3; 10 bases agree with TRBD2. J gave up 3 bases and V 1 base, and 10 bases lay outside the gene matches. Germline values: CDR1 SGHTA, CDR2 FQGTGA. This CDR3 region has 18 residues. CDR3 loop: CASSLKAGGPWKTDTQYF. The CDR3 bases are TGTGCCAGCAGCTTAAAAGCGGGGGGGCCGTGGAAAACAGATACGCAGTATTTT.

This clonotype was counted a few times. The chain recombines TRBV28 with TRBJ2-2, with D perhaps matching TRBD1 or TRBD2 (5 bases each). CDR3 size: 14 residues. V lost 3 bases, J lost 6 bases, and 11 bases lay in between. Germline CDR1 is MDHEN and CDR2 is SYDVKM. Here the CDR3 DNA reads TGTGCCAGCAGTTTCGTAGGGGACCCCGGGGAGCTGTTTTTT. Translating gives CASSFVGDPGELFF. The full variable domain, its missing parts supplied by reference TRBV28 and TRBJ2-2, is DVKVTQSSRYLVKRTGEKVFLECVQDMDHENMFWYRQDPGLGLRLIYFSYDVKMKEKGDIPEGYSVSREKKERFSLILESASTNQTSMYLCASSFVGDPGELFFGEGSRLTVL.

This clonotype was counted only a few times. The rearrangement links TRBV10-3 to TRBJ2-1, with 9 bases aligning to TRBD1. The CDR3 has 17 residues. From germline, CDR1 is ENHRY and CDR2 SYGVKD. Trimming cost V 7 bases and J 0 bases; bases outside gene matches: 10. For the CDR3, the DNA is TGTGCCATCACCAGGGACAGGGATCAGAGCTCCTACAATGAGCAGTTCTTC. The encoded protein is CAITRDRDQSSYNEQFF.

The rearrangement links TRBV7-9 to TRBJ2-3; D remains unclear. CDR1 and CDR2 from the germline V gene are SEHNR and FQNEAQ (reference sequence). This CDR3 spans 13 amino acids. V was pared by 5 bases and J by 5 bases, with 11 bases between. CDR3 in DNA: TGTGCCAGCAGCCCCCGACCGCAAGATACGCAGTATTTT. Translating gives CASSPRPQDTQYF.

This clonotype appeared a few times. The CDR3 region has the DNA TGTGCCAGCAGTGAAGCTCGGGTGGCCTACGAGCAGTACTTC. Translated: CASSEARVAYEQYF. The chain employs TRBV2 and TRBJ2-7; D gene unclear. CDR3 length: 14 amino acids. Germline V CDR1 and CDR2: SNHLY, FYNNEI. The V end lost 0 bases, the J end lost 2 bases, and 8 bases lay between the germline ends.

The chain joins TRBV5-6 to TRBJ1-6; D gene ambiguous. V dropped 2 bases and J dropped 10 bases, with 13 bases sitting between them. The germline CDR1 and CDR2 sequences are SGHDT and YYEEEE. The CDR3 is made up of 14 amino acids. For the CDR3, the DNA is TGTGCCAGCAGCTTCTTGGGTTCGAGATCACCCCTCCACTTT. Residues: CASSFLGSRSPLHF.

In its sample, this clonotype was seen many times. This chain links TRBV19 with TRBJ1-5; D ambiguous. The ends were cut back, 6 bases at V and 1 base at J, with 10 bases in the middle. The CDR3 is 14 residues long. The germline V gene has CDR1 LNHDA and CDR2 SQIVND (reference sequence). The CDR3 DNA is TGTGCCAGTAGCACCGGAAGGAGCAATCAGCCCCAGCATTTT. As protein: CASSTGRSNQPQHF.

This clonotype was picked up a small number of times. The genes are TRBV20-1 and TRBJ2-7; D ambiguous. V lost 1 base to trimming and J lost 1 base, with 8 bases between them. Germline V CDR1 and CDR2: DFQATT, SNEGSKA (reference sequence). The CDR3 covers 13 residues. The CDR3 reads CSARGRVSYEQYV. CDR3 DNA sequence: TGCAGTGCTAGAGGTCGGGTTTCCTACGAGCAGTACGTC.